Shown below are 13 T cell receptor beta chains from a single sample sequenced in a study of T cells after posttransplantation cyclophosphamide (dated by TCRdb to the mid-2010s). Libraries were constructed by the immunoSEQ multiplex PCR assay. TCRdb's version of the immuneACCESS table is confined to in-frame rearrangements and falls short of the full clone set. An unresolved V gene accounts for under half of the shortfall where checked; the remainder is of unknown origin. The sample contains approximately 52,000 clones, around 84% of them found a single time. The ten largest clones add up to roughly 2.8% of the sample. The source material was PBMCs. These receptors originate from a young man with a blood cancer, CMV-positive, and with a related stem cell donor.

This rearrangement joins TRBV6-5 to TRBJ1-1, with 9 bases identical to TRBD1. With V trimmed by 8 bases and J by 5 bases, 9 bases remained unmatched. Germline assignment: CDR1 MNHEY and CDR2 SVGAGI. The CDR3 loop spans 14 amino acids. The CDR3 is CASGTGGAKTEAFF. For the CDR3, the DNA is TGTGCCAGCGGCACAGGGGGCGCGAAGACTGAAGCTTTCTTT.

V gene TRBV15 combines with J gene TRBJ2-5, with D possibly TRBD2 on 6 matching bases. The J call may be mistaken, given a closer DNA end match to TRBJ2-7. The CDR3 spans 16 residues. The germline V gene encodes CDR1 LNHNV and CDR2 YYDKDF (reference sequence). CDR3 nucleotides: TGTGCCACCAGCAGAGACTTAGCGGAACTCTCCTACGAGCAGTACTTC. This codes for CATSRDLAELSYEQYF.

The genes are TRBV6-4 and TRBJ2-7, with a possible D match to TRBD1 (6 bases). This CDR3 is 14 amino acids long. Germline CDR1 is MRHNA and CDR2 is SNTAGT. With 11 bases removed from V and 4 bases from J, the gap between germline ends came to 21 bases. The CDR3 sequence is CAGKESPDRYEQYF. CDR3 in DNA: TGTGCCGGCAAGGAGAGTCCGGACAGATACGAGCAGTACTTC.

The genes are TRBV5-4 and TRBJ1-3, with a tentative D call TRBD1 (6 bases). Germline V CDR1 and CDR2: SGHNT, YYREEE (reference sequence). Trimming removed 2 bases at V and 3 bases at J, with 15 bases between. The CDR3 has 16 amino acids. The CDR3 DNA sequence: TGTGCCAGCAGCTTTCCGGGCGGGGGCAGTGGAAACACCATATATTTT. The encoded protein is CASSFPGGGSGNTIYF.

V usage is TRBV5-1 and J usage is TRBJ2-5; D is possibly TRBD1 (5 bases). This CDR3 has 14 residues. The V gene's germline CDR1 is SGHRS and CDR2 YFSETQ. V gave up 2 bases and J gave up 1 base, with 9 bases separating them. CDR3 amino acids: CASSFRTTQETQYF. The CDR3 coding sequence is TGCGCCAGCAGCTTTAGGACAACCCAAGAGACCCAGTACTTC.

J is TRBJ2-3 and V is TRBV19, with D possibly being TRBD1 (6 bases). The CDR3 is 14 amino acids. The germline V and J ends were trimmed by 7 bases and 0 bases, with 11 bases remaining between them. From germline, CDR1 is LNHDA and CDR2 SQIVND (reference sequence). The CDR3 DNA is TGTGCCAGTAAGGGGGAGATTAGCACAGATACGCAGTATTTT. It translates to CASKGEISTDTQYF. Full variable domain (missing parts from reference TRBV19 and TRBJ2-3): DGGITQSPKYLFRKEGQNVTLSCEQNLNHDAMYWYRQDPGQGLRLIYYSQIVNDFQKGDIAEGYSVSREKKESFPLTVTSAQKNPTAFYLCASKGEISTDTQYFGPGTRLTVL.

J is TRBJ1-5 and V is TRBV28, with TRBD1 as a possible D gene (6 bases). The V gene's germline CDR1 is MDHEN and CDR2 SYDVKM. This CDR3 has 17 amino acids. Trimming took off 5 bases at V and 5 bases at J, with 22 bases between the two ends. As DNA, the CDR3 is TGTGCCAGCAGTCTCTCCCGAGGGTCAGGGGCAGATCAGCCCCAGCATTTT. It yields the protein CASSLSRGSGADQPQHF.

The V gene is TRBV7-8, the J gene TRBJ2-7; D is ambiguous. Germline CDR1 SGHVS, CDR2 FQNEAQ. This CDR3 contains 16 residues. Deletions cut 1 base from V and 1 base from J, with 14 bases between. CDR3 sequence reads: CASSLGSISGSYEQYF. In DNA, the CDR3 is TGTGCCAGCAGCTTAGGCTCCATTTCCGGTTCCTACGAGCAGTACTTC.

The V call is TRBV11-2, the J call TRBJ2-2, with 8 bases matching TRBD2. The CDR3 spans 13 residues. V was pared by 8 bases and J by 5 bases, with 4 bases of the junction left unmatched. Germline CDR1 and CDR2: SGHAT and FQNNGV. The CDR3 DNA sequence: TGTGCCAGCGAGCGGGAGCGAACCGGGGAGCTGTTTTTT. It encodes CASERERTGELFF.

This chain links TRBV19 with TRBJ2-7, with 7 bases lining up with TRBD2. V lost 2 bases to trimming and J lost 4 bases; unmatched junction nucleotides: 8. The CDR3 extends over 15 amino acids. Per germline, CDR1 LNHDA and CDR2 SQIVND (reference sequence). CDR3 sequence (DNA): TGTGCCAGTAGTATAAATGTCGGCGGGGGTTACGAGCAGTACTTC. Its translation: CASSINVGGGYEQYF.

This sequence joins TRBV6-6 and TRBJ2-7, with a tentative D call TRBD2 (5 bases). CDR1 is MNHNY and CDR2 is SVGAGI in the germline V gene (reference sequence). This CDR3 spans 16 amino acids. Trimming took off 2 bases at V and 9 bases at J, with 23 bases between the two ends. The CDR3 region is CASSYPPNPHPAGQYF. CDR3 sequence (DNA): TGTGCCAGCAGTTACCCCCCCAATCCTCATCCCGCGGGGCAGTACTTC.

V and J are TRBV5-6 and TRBJ2-3; possible D gene TRBD2, 6 bases. This CDR3 has 14 residues. V lost 7 bases, J lost 0 bases, and 12 bases lay in between. The germline V gene has CDR1 SGHDT and CDR2 YYEEEE. The CDR3 spells CASGAGTSTDTQYF. CDR3 coding DNA: TGTGCCAGCGGCGCGGGGACTAGCACAGATACGCAGTATTTT. Looking up the rest from reference TRBV5-6 and TRBJ2-3 gives the full variable domain: DAGVTQSPTHLIKTRGQQVTLRCSPKSGHDTVSWYQQALGQGPQFIFQYYEEEERQRGNFPDRFSGHQFPNYSSELNVNALLLGDSALYLCASGAGTSTDTQYFGPGTRLTVL.

V gene TRBV6-6 combines with J gene TRBJ2-7, with 7 bases matching TRBD1. The germline gives CDR1 MNHNY, CDR2 SVGAGI (reference sequence). After removal of 0 bases from V and 4 bases from J, the junction contained 3 bases not matched to a gene. The CDR3 runs to 14 residues. DNA for the CDR3: TGTGCCAGCAGTTACTCCGGGACAGATTACGAGCAGTACTTC. Amino acid sequence: CASSYSGTDYEQYF.